These 27 T cell receptor beta chains were all obtained from the same sample, sequenced in a study of beta chain features in type 1 diabetes. Expressed TCRB transcripts got sequenced, as all isolated RNA was reverse transcribed. This table comes from immunoSEQ multiplex PCR, and its TCRdb copy is limited to in-frame clones, with some not included. The table records 130,000 or so clones, about 9.1% of them present only once. The sample was central memory CD4+ T cells from blood. Source of these receptors: a woman aged 40 to 50 in good health.

This sequence joins TRBV5-1 and TRBJ2-3; the D gene is possibly TRBD1 (5 bases). With 0 bases removed from V and 4 bases from J, the gap between germline ends came to 12 bases. The germline V gene encodes CDR1 SGHRS and CDR2 YFSETQ. The CDR3 totals 15 residues. CDR3 in amino acids: CASSLEGWGPDTQYF. The CDR3 DNA reads TGCGCCAGCAGCTTGGAAGGCTGGGGCCCAGATACGCAGTATTTT.

This clone was detected many times. This chain connects TRBV18 to TRBJ1-2, with unresolved D. Per germline, CDR1 KGHSH and CDR2 LQKENI. V lost 6 bases to trimming and J lost 8 bases, with 10 bases between them. CDR3 length: 11 amino acids. CDR3 in DNA: TGTGCCAGCTCTCCCCGGGAAGGCTACACCTTC. It is translated as CASSPREGYTF. The full variable domain, rest sourced from reference TRBV18 and TRBJ1-2, is NAGVMQNPRHLVRRRGQEARLRCSPMKGHSHVYWYRQLPEEGLKFMVYLQKENIIDESGMPKERFSAEFPKEGPSILRIQQVVRGDSAAYFCASSPREGYTFGSGTRLTVV.

J is TRBJ2-7 and V is TRBV2; TRBD2 aligns across 7 bases. The CDR3 length is 12 residues. J gave up 6 bases and V 4 bases, and 3 bases lay outside the gene matches. Germline lookup yields CDR1 SNHLY and CDR2 FYNNEI. This chain's CDR3 is CASSGEGGEQYF. The DNA of the CDR3 is TGTGCCAGCAGTGGGGAGGGAGGCGAGCAGTACTTC.

The sample holds a few counts of this clone. The chain is built from TRBV5-4 and TRBJ2-2, with D possibly matching TRBD2 (6 bases). The V end lost 4 bases, the J end lost 6 bases, and 16 bases lay between the germline ends. Looked up from germline, CDR1 is SGHNT and CDR2 is YYREEE (reference sequence). This CDR3 is built from 15 residues. The chain's CDR3 is CASSGGAPRSGELFF. Written as DNA, the CDR3 is TGTGCCAGCAGCGGCGGGGCACCGCGGTCCGGGGAGCTGTTTTTT.

This clone appeared a few times. This chain connects TRBV18 to TRBJ1-4; 9 nucleotides line up with TRBD1. Germline CDR1 and CDR2: KGHSH and LQKENI. CDR3 size: 15 residues. V lost 3 bases, J lost 8 bases, and 7 bases stayed unmatched. DNA for the CDR3: TGTGCCAGCTCACCCGAGACAGGGGGAAAGGAAAAACTGTTTTTT. Its protein product is CASSPETGGKEKLFF.

The chain is built from TRBV6-1 and TRBJ2-1; weak D call: TRBD1 (6 bases). Looked up from germline, CDR1 is MNHNS and CDR2 is SASEGT. Trimming removed 8 bases from V and 9 bases from J, with 11 bases in between. The CDR3 contains 11 residues. The CDR3 nucleotides are TGTGCCAGCCCCAGGGGCGGTGAGCAGTTCTTC. Translated: CASPRGGEQFF.

This chain links TRBV5-1 with TRBJ2-2, with TRBD1 matching over 7 bases. Trimming at V came to 5 bases and at J to 4 bases, leaving 20 bases not matched to a gene. Germline V gene lookup returns CDR1 SGHRS and CDR2 YFSETQ. The CDR3 loop spans 19 amino acids. The CDR3 coding sequence is TGCGCCAGCAGTATATTCCCCAGCGCAAACAGGGGTATCACCGGGGAGCTGTTTTTT. It translates to CASSIFPSANRGITGELFF.

The chain carries TRBV7-2 and TRBJ2-7, with a weak D call TRBD2 (6 bases). Trimming pared 5 bases from V and 0 bases from J, leaving 14 bases between. The CDR3 is 15 residues long. Per the germline V gene, CDR1 is SGHTA and CDR2 is FQGNSA. CDR3 bases: TGTGCCAGCAGCCGCTCCTACGGGGGCTCCTACGAGCAGTACTTC. The encoded protein is CASSRSYGGSYEQYF.

This clone turned up a few times. This rearrangement joins TRBV4-3 to TRBJ2-5, with 10 bases that match TRBD2. CDR1 and CDR2 from the germline V gene are LGHNA and YSLEER. J gave up 4 bases and V 3 bases, and 11 bases lay outside the gene matches. The CDR3 consists of 17 residues. The CDR3 coding sequence is TGCGCCAGCAGCCAGAAGAAGGTAGCGGGGGGAGGAGAGACCCAGTACTTC. This translates into CASSQKKVAGGGETQYF.

This clone turned up a few times. The rearrangement links TRBV7-8 to TRBJ1-1; no definite D call. V lost 1 base, J lost 9 bases, and 15 bases lay in between. The germline V gene encodes CDR1 SGHVS and CDR2 FQNEAQ. The CDR3 sequence is 14 residues long. CDR3: CASSLDAAPSKAFF. The CDR3 region has the DNA TGTGCCAGCAGCTTAGATGCGGCGCCGTCCAAAGCTTTCTTT.

This clone showed up just a few times. The junction and the germline gene differ at one end; a read error may be behind it. The chain combines TRBV6-6 with TRBJ2-7; the match to TRBD1 covers 8 bases. This CDR3 region has 13 residues. The germline V gene has CDR1 MNHNY and CDR2 SVGAGI (reference sequence). CDR3 DNA sequence: TGTGCCAGCAGATACTCCACAGGGGGCGAGCAGTACTTC. Translating it yields CASRYSTGGEQYF.

This clone was found a few times. The chain combines TRBV15 with TRBJ1-5; D not resolved. Trimming shortened V by 1 base and J by 5 bases, and 9 bases separated the two germline ends. The germline V gene encodes CDR1 LNHNV and CDR2 YYDKDF (reference sequence). CDR3 length: 14 amino acids. The CDR3 region is CATSRGGLDQPQHF. CDR3 nucleotides: TGTGCCACCAGCAGAGGAGGCTTGGATCAGCCCCAGCATTTT. Using reference TRBV15 and TRBJ1-5 for the parts outside the CDR3, the full variable domain is DAMVIQNPRYQVTQFGKPVTLSCSQTLNHNVMYWYQQKSSQAPKLLFHYYDKDFNNEADTPDNFQSRRPNTSFCFLDIRSPGLGDTAMYLCATSRGGLDQPQHFGDGTRLSIL.

The J gene is TRBJ2-5, the V gene TRBV28; D is unclear. In germline, CDR1 is MDHEN, CDR2 SYDVKM. Trimming removed 3 bases from V and 5 bases from J, with 16 bases in between. This CDR3 region has 15 residues. In DNA, the CDR3 is TGTGCCAGCAGTTTCCCTGCCGGCGGCACCGAGACCCAGTACTTC. It translates to CASSFPAGGTETQYF.

This clone was seen a handful of times. V gene TRBV2 combines with J gene TRBJ2-5; TRBD2 might be the D (6 bases). Looked up from germline, CDR1 is SNHLY and CDR2 is FYNNEI. The V gene lost 2 bases and the J gene lost 4 bases, with 17 bases spanning the gap. CDR3 length: 16 amino acids. CDR3 loop: CASSEFGGGNGETQYF. CDR3 sequence (DNA): TGTGCCAGCAGTGAATTCGGGGGTGGGAATGGAGAGACCCAGTACTTC.

The chain couples TRBV5-1 to TRBJ2-2; 9 bases agree with TRBD2. The CDR3 length is 20 residues. Trimming removed 0 bases from V and 0 bases from J; junction bases left unmatched: 12. The germline V gene has CDR1 SGHRS and CDR2 YFSETQ. The CDR3 region has the DNA TGCGCCAGCAGCTTGGATTTCCAGCGGGGGGCCCAGGCGAACACCGGGGAGCTGTTTTTT. Encoded protein: CASSLDFQRGAQANTGELFF.

V and J are TRBV5-1 and TRBJ2-2; TRBD2 might be the D (5 bases). The germline V gene encodes CDR1 SGHRS and CDR2 YFSETQ. With 0 bases removed from V and 6 bases from J, the gap between germline ends came to 6 bases. The CDR3 covers 13 residues. The CDR3 loop is CASSLGGPGELFF. CDR3 sequence (DNA): TGCGCCAGCAGCTTGGGCGGGCCCGGGGAGCTGTTTTTT.

This clone was seen a few times. The chain links TRBV13 to TRBJ1-5, with 8 bases matching TRBD1. Unmatched junction bases numbered 2, after V lost 5 bases and J lost 2 bases. Germline V gene data show CDR1 as PRHDT and CDR2 as FYEKMQ (reference sequence). The CDR3 loop spans 14 amino acids. CDR3: CASSLGQGNQPQHF. CDR3 nucleotides: TGTGCCAGCAGCCTGGGACAGGGCAATCAGCCCCAGCATTTT.

The chain links TRBV7-2 to TRBJ1-2; 7 bases are shared with TRBD1. The CDR3 length is 14 residues. Germline V gives CDR1 SGHTA, CDR2 FQGNSA. V shed 2 bases and J 6 bases; nucleotides not matched to a gene: 6. The CDR3 sequence is CASSLPRQGHGYTF. The CDR3 nucleotides read TGTGCCAGCAGCTTACCGCGACAGGGACATGGCTACACCTTC.

This clone appeared a few times. The CDR3 DNA sequence: TGTGCCAGTAGTCAACGGACAGGTTCGGCCCCTGAAGCTTTCTTT. Residues: CASSQRTGSAPEAFF. The rearrangement uses TRBV19 and TRBJ1-1, with 7 bases lining up with TRBD1. This CDR3 spans 15 amino acids. Germline V gene sequence: CDR1 LNHDA, CDR2 SQIVND (reference sequence). With V trimmed by 5 bases and J by 6 bases, 12 bases remained unmatched.

The chain is built from TRBV6-1 and TRBJ2-2; the D is unclear. This CDR3 spans 13 amino acids. Germline CDR1 is MNHNS and CDR2 is SASEGT. The V end was cut by 6 bases, the J end by 3 bases, with 8 bases between. CDR3 sequence reads: CASSSVYTGELFF. The CDR3 DNA follows: TGTGCCAGCAGCTCAGTCTACACCGGGGAGCTGTTTTTT.

The rearrangement links TRBV5-1 to TRBJ1-2; D remains ambiguous. Germline CDR1 and CDR2: SGHRS and YFSETQ. V was shortened by 8 bases and J by 8 bases, with 19 bases between the two germline ends. The CDR3 contains 13 residues. DNA for the CDR3: TGCGCCAGTCAAACCGGGTCGGGTCAAGGCTACACCTTC. Amino acids: CASQTGSGQGYTF.

V usage is TRBV7-2 and J usage is TRBJ2-3; TRBD2 is a possible D gene (5 bases). There are 13 residues in the CDR3. Germline values: CDR1 SGHTA, CDR2 FQGNSA. V lost 1 base to trimming and J lost 6 bases, with 8 bases between them. This chain's CDR3 is CASSLVGEDTQYF. DNA of the CDR3: TGTGCCAGCAGCTTAGTCGGGGAGGATACGCAGTATTTT.

The CDR3 coding sequence is TGTGCCAGTACCGGGACTAGCGGGTCCTACGAGCAGTACTTC. This encodes CASTGTSGSYEQYF. This chain links TRBV2 with TRBJ2-7; 12 bases line up with TRBD2. This CDR3 region has 14 residues. Germline CDR1 reads SNHLY; CDR2 reads FYNNEI. Unmatched junction bases numbered 4, after V lost 9 bases and J lost 1 base.

This clone was seen a handful of times. The chain couples TRBV6-5 to TRBJ2-3, with TRBD1 as a possible D gene (5 bases). The V end was cut by 0 bases, the J end by 2 bases, with 6 bases between. The CDR3 has 14 amino acids. CDR1 is MNHEY, CDR2 SVGAGI, per germline. This CDR3 reads CASSYSRATDTQYF. The DNA of the CDR3 is TGTGCCAGCAGTTACTCCAGGGCCACAGATACGCAGTATTTT.

This clone was seen more than once but under ten times. The V and J genes are TRBV6-1 and TRBJ2-3, with TRBD2 identical over 14 bases. The J segment lost 5 bases and the V segment lost 4 bases, leaving 5 bases of the junction unmatched. Germline V gives CDR1 MNHNS, CDR2 SASEGT. The CDR3 has 16 amino acids. CDR3 sequence reads: CASSATSGGVGDTQYF. CDR3 nucleotide sequence: TGTGCCAGCAGTGCGACTAGCGGGGGGGTTGGAGATACGCAGTATTTT.

The chain links TRBV27 to TRBJ2-7; 14 bases agree with TRBD2. The CDR3 loop spans 18 amino acids. V trimming: 2 bases; J trimming: 2 bases; junction bases outside the gene matches: 8. Germline V gene data show CDR1 as MNHEY and CDR2 as SMNVEV (reference sequence). The CDR3 DNA is TGTGCCAGCAGTTTACGGGGACTAGCGGGGGCCCTACCCTACGAGCAGTACTTC. Protein: CASSLRGLAGALPYEQYF.

The chain is built from TRBV5-1 and TRBJ1-1; TRBD1 matches at 8 bases. Germline V gene sequence: CDR1 SGHRS, CDR2 YFSETQ. This CDR3 is built from 14 residues. The ends lost 4 bases at V and 0 bases at J; junction bases unmatched: 2. The CDR3 sequence: CASSPDRVNTEAFF. The DNA of the CDR3 is TGCGCCAGCAGCCCGGACAGGGTGAACACTGAAGCTTTCTTT.